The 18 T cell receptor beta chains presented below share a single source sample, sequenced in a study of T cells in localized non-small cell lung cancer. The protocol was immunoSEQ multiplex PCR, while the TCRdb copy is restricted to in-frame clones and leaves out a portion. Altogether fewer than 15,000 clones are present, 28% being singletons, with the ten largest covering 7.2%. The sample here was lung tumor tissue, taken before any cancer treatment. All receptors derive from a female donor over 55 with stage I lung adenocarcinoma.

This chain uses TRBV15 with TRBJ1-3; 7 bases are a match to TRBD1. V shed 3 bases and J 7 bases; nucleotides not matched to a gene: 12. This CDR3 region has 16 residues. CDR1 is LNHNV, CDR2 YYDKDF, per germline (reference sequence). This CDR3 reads CATSRGDRAKLNTIYF. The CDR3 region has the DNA TGTGCCACCAGCAGGGGAGACAGGGCGAAATTGAACACCATATATTTT.

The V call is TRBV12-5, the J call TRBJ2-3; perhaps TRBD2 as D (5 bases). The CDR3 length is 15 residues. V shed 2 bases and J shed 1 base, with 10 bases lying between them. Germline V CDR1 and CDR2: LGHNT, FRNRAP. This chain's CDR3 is CASGLTARGTDTQYF. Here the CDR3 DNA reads TGTGCTAGTGGTTTGACCGCGAGGGGCACAGATACGCAGTATTTT.

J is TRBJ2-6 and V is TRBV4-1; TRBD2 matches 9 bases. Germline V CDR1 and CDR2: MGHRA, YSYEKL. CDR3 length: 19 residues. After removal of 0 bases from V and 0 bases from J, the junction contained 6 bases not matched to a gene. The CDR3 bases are TGCGCCAGCAGCCAAGATCGAAGCGGGGGGAACTCTGGGGCCAACGTCCTGACTTTC. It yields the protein CASSQDRSGGNSGANVLTF.

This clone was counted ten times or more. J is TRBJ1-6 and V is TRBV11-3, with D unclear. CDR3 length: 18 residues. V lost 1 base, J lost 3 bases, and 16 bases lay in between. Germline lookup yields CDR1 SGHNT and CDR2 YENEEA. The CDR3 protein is CASSLVCKGSVYNSPLHF. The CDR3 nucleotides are TGTGCCAGCAGCTTAGTTTGTAAGGGCTCAGTCTATAATTCACCCCTCCACTTT.

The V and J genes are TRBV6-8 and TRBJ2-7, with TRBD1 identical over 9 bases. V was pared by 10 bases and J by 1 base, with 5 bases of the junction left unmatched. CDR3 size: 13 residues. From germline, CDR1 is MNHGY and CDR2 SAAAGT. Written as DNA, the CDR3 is TGTGCCATCCAAGGGACAGGGTCCTACGAGCAGTACTTC. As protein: CAIQGTGSYEQYF.

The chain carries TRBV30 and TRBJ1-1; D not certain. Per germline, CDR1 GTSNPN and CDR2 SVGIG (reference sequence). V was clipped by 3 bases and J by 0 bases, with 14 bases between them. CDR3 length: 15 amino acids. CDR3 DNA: TGTGCCTGGAGCGGACGCTTAAAGGTGAACACTGAAGCTTTCTTT. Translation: CAWSGRLKVNTEAFF.

The CDR3 nucleotides read TGTGCCACCAGCAGATCAAACAGGGACACTGAAGCTTTCTTT. This codes for CATSRSNRDTEAFF. The rearrangement links TRBV15 to TRBJ1-1; maybe TRBD1 (6 bases). The CDR3 covers 14 residues. V lost 2 bases, J lost 3 bases, and 10 bases lay in between. Germline V gene data show CDR1 as LNHNV and CDR2 as YYDKDF (reference sequence).

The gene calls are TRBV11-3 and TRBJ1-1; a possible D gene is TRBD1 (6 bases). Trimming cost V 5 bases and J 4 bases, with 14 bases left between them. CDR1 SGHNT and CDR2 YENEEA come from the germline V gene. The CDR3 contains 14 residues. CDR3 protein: CASSNRDVTTEAFF. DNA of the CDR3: TGTGCCAGCAGCAACAGGGATGTGACCACTGAAGCTTTCTTT.

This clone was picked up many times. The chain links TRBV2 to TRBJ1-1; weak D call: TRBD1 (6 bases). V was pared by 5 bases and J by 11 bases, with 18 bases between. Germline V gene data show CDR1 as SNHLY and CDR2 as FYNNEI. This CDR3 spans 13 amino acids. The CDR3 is CASSFGQIERAFF. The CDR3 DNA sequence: TGTGCCAGCAGTTTTGGACAGATTGAAAGGGCTTTCTTT. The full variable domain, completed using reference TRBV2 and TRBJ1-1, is EPEVTQTPSHQVTQMGQEVILRCVPISNHLYFYWYRQILGQKVEFLVSFYNNEISEKSEIFDDQFSVERPDGSNFTLKIRSTKLEDSAMYFCASSFGQIERAFFGQGTRLTVV.

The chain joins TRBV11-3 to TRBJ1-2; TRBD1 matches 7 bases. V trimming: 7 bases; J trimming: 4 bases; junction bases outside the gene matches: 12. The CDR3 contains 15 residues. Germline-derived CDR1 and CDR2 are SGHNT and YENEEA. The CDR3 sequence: CASTQGQTITYGYTF. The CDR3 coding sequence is TGTGCCAGCACCCAGGGACAGACAATTACCTATGGCTACACCTTC.

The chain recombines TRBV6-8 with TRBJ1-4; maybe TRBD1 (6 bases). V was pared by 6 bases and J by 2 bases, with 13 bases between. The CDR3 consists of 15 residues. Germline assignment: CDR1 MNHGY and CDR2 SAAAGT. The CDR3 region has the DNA TGTGCCAGCAGGGGAACTAGGGGGACTAATGAAAAACTGTTTTTT. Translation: CASRGTRGTNEKLFF.

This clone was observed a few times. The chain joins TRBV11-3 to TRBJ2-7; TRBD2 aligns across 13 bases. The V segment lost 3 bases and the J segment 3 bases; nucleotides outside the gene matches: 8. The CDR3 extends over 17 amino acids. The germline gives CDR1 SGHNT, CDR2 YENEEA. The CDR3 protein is CASSLGGTSGIFYEQYF. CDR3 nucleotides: TGTGCCAGCAGCTTGGGTGGGACTAGCGGGATATTCTACGAGCAGTACTTC.

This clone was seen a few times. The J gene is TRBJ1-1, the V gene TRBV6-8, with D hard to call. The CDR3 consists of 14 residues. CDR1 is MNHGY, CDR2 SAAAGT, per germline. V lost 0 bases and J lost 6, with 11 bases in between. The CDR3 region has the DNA TGTGCCAGCAGTTACTCGGGCCGTCGATCTGAAGCTTTCTTT. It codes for CASSYSGRRSEAFF.

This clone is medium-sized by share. Here the CDR3 reads CASSSRDRADYGYTF. CDR3 nucleotide sequence: TGTGCCAGCAGCTCCCGGGACAGGGCTGACTATGGCTACACCTTC. This chain uses TRBV11-3 with TRBJ1-2; 9 bases line up with TRBD1. Germline CDR1 is SGHNT and CDR2 is YENEEA. Trimming took 4 bases from V and 3 from J; bases not matched to a gene: 6. The CDR3 contains 15 residues. Using reference TRBV11-3 and TRBJ1-2 for the parts outside the CDR3, the full variable domain is EAGVVQSPRYKIIEKKQPVAFWCNPISGHNTLYWYLQNLGQGPELLIRYENEEAVDDSQLPKDRFSAERLKGVDSTLKIQPAELGDSAVYLCASSSRDRADYGYTFGSGTRLTVV.

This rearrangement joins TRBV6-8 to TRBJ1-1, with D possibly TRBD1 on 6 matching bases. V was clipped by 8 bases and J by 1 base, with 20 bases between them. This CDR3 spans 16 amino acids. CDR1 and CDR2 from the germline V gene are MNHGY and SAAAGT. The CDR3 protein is CASCTLRPTGNTEAFF. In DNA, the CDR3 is TGTGCCAGCTGTACGCTAAGGCCGACAGGGAACACTGAAGCTTTCTTT.

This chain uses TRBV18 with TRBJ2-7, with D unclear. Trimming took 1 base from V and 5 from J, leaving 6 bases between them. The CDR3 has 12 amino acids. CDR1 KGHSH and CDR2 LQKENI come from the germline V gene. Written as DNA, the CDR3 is TGTGCCAGCTCACCACGCCGGGACGAGCAGTACTTC. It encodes CASSPRRDEQYF.

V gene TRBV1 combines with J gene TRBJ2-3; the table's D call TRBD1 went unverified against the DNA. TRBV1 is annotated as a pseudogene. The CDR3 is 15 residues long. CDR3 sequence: CASSLDRTSTDTQYF. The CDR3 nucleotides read TGCGCCAGCAGCCTGGACAGGACTAGCACAGATACGCAGTATTTT.

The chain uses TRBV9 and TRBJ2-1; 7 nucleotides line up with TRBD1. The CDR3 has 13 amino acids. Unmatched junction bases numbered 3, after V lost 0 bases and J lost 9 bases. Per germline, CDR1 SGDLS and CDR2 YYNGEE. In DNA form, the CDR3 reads TGTGCCAGCAGCGTAGGAGGGGGCGCTGAGCAGTTCTTC. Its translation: CASSVGGGAEQFF.